These 28 T cell receptor beta chains were all obtained from the same sample, sequenced in a study of blood T cell repertoires in COVID-19. Generated by immunoSEQ multiplex PCR, the TCRdb table keeps only in-frame clones and is missing some. The sample consists of roughly 250,000 clones, around 85% of them appearing once. Sample: peripheral blood. The receptors shown here come from a woman aged 25 to 39 with COVID-19, enrolled during active disease.

The genes are TRBV27 and TRBJ1-2, with 7 bases fitting TRBD1. Unmatched junction bases numbered 6, after V lost 3 bases and J lost 8 bases. The CDR3 has 13 residues. Germline CDR1 MNHEY, CDR2 SMNVEV (reference sequence). Here the CDR3 reads CASSFPGGSGYTF. The CDR3 DNA reads TGTGCCAGCAGTTTCCCAGGGGGGTCGGGCTACACCTTC.

This sequence joins TRBV5-1 and TRBJ2-3, with 7 bases lining up with TRBD2. V lost 0 bases and J lost 4; bases outside the gene matches: 11. CDR1 and CDR2 from the germline V gene are SGHRS and YFSETQ. The CDR3 is made up of 17 amino acids. CDR3 sequence reads: CASSLGTSAYAADTQYF. CDR3 DNA: TGCGCCAGCAGCTTGGGAACTAGCGCGTACGCGGCAGATACGCAGTATTTT. Variable domain in full (rest from reference TRBV5-1 and TRBJ2-3): KAGVTQTPRYLIKTRGQQVTLSCSPISGHRSVSWYQQTPGQGLQFLFEYFSETQRNKGNFPGRFSGRQFSNSRSEMNVSTLELGDSALYLCASSLGTSAYAADTQYFGPGTRLTVL.

This rearrangement joins TRBV19 to TRBJ2-7; weak D call: TRBD2 (6 bases). In germline, CDR1 is LNHDA, CDR2 SQIVND (reference sequence). The CDR3 is 14 residues long. V was clipped by 3 bases and J by 4 bases, with 13 bases between them. The CDR3 DNA sequence: TGTGCCAGTAGTATGCGGCTAGCGCTATACGAGCAGTACTTC. Protein: CASSMRLALYEQYF.

This chain joins TRBV2 and TRBJ2-2; possible D gene TRBD1, 8 bases. Germline V gene sequence: CDR1 SNHLY, CDR2 FYNNEI. V was pared by 6 bases and J by 6 bases, with 11 bases between. The CDR3 has 13 residues. CDR3 nucleotide sequence: TGTGCCAGCAGACAGGGGGGGGCCGGGGAGCTGTTTTTT. This sequence encodes CASRQGGAGELFF.

The rearrangement joins TRBV5-1 to TRBJ2-3, with 14 bases lining up with TRBD2. V lost 0 bases to trimming and J lost 3 bases; unmatched junction nucleotides: 3. CDR3 length: 17 amino acids. Germline V gene data show CDR1 as SGHRS and CDR2 as YFSETQ. CDR3 nucleotide sequence: TGCGCCAGCAGCTTGGGGCGACTAGCGGGGGGGACAGATACGCAGTATTTT. It is translated as CASSLGRLAGGTDTQYF.

In regard to this clone: The missing conserved phenylalanine or tryptophan at the end of this CDR3 makes a read error likely. No DNA is shown, since the ends of the CDR3 on it are uncertain; the CDR3 is the one TCRdb lists. CDR3 loop: CAREEVLL. This sequence joins TRBV5-3 and TRBJ1-1. TRBV5-3 is noted as an ORF with a role that remains uncertain. From its first to its last residue, the CDR3 has 8 amino acids.

The chain uses TRBV6-5 and TRBJ2-7, with TRBD1 matching 8 bases. With V trimmed by 6 bases and J by 3 bases, 10 bases remained unmatched. Germline CDR1 MNHEY, CDR2 SVGAGI. CDR3 length: 15 residues. CDR3: CASRTTDRVFYEQYF. DNA of the CDR3: TGTGCCAGCAGGACCACGGACAGGGTTTTCTACGAGCAGTACTTC.

The chain is built from TRBV4-1 and TRBJ2-5, with 11 bases fitting TRBD2. CDR1 is MGHRA, CDR2 YSYEKL, per germline. This CDR3 spans 17 amino acids. Trimming took 4 bases from V and 6 from J; bases not matched to a gene: 13. CDR3 loop: CASSPGTSGGLGKTQYF. CDR3 coding DNA: TGCGCCAGCAGCCCAGGTACTAGCGGGGGCCTGGGGAAGACCCAGTACTTC.

V is TRBV7-2 and J is TRBJ1-3, with TRBD1 matching over 12 bases. J lost 2 bases, V lost 7 bases, and 6 bases had no gene match. The CDR3 extends over 16 amino acids. Germline CDR1 reads SGHTA; CDR2 reads FQGNSA. This chain's CDR3 is CASTWGQGAAGNTIYF. The DNA for the CDR3 is TGTGCCAGCACCTGGGGACAGGGGGCAGCTGGAAACACCATATATTTT.

The V gene is TRBV2, the J gene TRBJ1-1; TRBD1 is a possible D gene (5 bases). The germline CDR1 and CDR2 sequences are SNHLY and FYNNEI. There are 14 residues in the CDR3. V gave up 8 bases and J gave up 3 bases, with 16 bases separating them. CDR3 loop: CASEVDSSDTEAFF. The CDR3 DNA is TGTGCCAGCGAGGTAGACAGTTCGGACACTGAAGCTTTCTTT.

The chain links TRBV2 to TRBJ2-7; TRBD2 matches at 9 bases. V was pared by 6 bases and J by 0 bases, with 6 bases of the junction left unmatched. The CDR3 covers 15 residues. The germline gives CDR1 SNHLY, CDR2 FYNNEI. In nucleotides, the CDR3 is TGTGCCAGCAGGCTAGCGGGAAGGAGCTCCTACGAGCAGTACTTC. Its translation: CASRLAGRSSYEQYF.

This clone has just a few counts. The genes are TRBV12-3 or TRBV12-4 and TRBJ1-5; TRBD1 is a possible D gene (6 bases). The CDR3 loop spans 12 amino acids. The V end lost 6 bases, the J end lost 6 bases, and 9 bases lay between the germline ends. The CDR3 DNA sequence: TGTGCCAGCAGGCAGGGGAGTCAGCCCCAGCATTTT. Its protein product is CASRQGSQPQHF.

This chain connects TRBV7-6 to TRBJ2-1; 8 nucleotides align to TRBD2. The germline CDR1 and CDR2 sequences are SGHVS and FNYEAQ. The CDR3 loop spans 16 amino acids. Germline trimming cut 5 bases from V and 2 bases from J; bases unmatched to any gene: 8. The CDR3 nucleotides are TGTGCCAGCAGCCCTCGGGAGGGCGGCCCCTACAATGAGCAGTTCTTC. Translating gives CASSPREGGPYNEQFF.

The chain joins TRBV28 to TRBJ1-3; D ambiguous. The V end was cut by 10 bases, the J end by 0 bases, with 10 bases between. The CDR3 totals 13 residues. In germline, CDR1 is MDHEN, CDR2 SYDVKM. CDR3 in DNA: TGTGCCACCCCGAGCGCCTCTGGAAACACCATATATTTT. Protein product: CATPSASGNTIYF.

This chain connects TRBV5-1 to TRBJ1-1; TRBD1 matches 9 bases. Germline values: CDR1 SGHRS, CDR2 YFSETQ. CDR3 length: 16 amino acids. Germline trimming cut 4 bases from V and 0 bases from J; bases unmatched to any gene: 7. CDR3 DNA: TGCGCCAGCAGCCGGGGACAGGGCAGCATGAACACTGAAGCTTTCTTT. As protein: CASSRGQGSMNTEAFF.

The chain employs TRBV5-1 and TRBJ1-6; D is possibly TRBD1 (5 bases). Per germline, CDR1 SGHRS and CDR2 YFSETQ. The CDR3 spans 15 residues. V lost 3 bases, J lost 5 bases, and 12 bases lay in between. The CDR3 DNA is TGCGCCAGCAGCTGGAAGGGGTGGAATAATTCACCCCTCCACTTT. It translates to CASSWKGWNNSPLHF.

The V gene is TRBV5-8, the J gene TRBJ2-1; the D is unclear. The CDR3 totals 9 residues. The germline gives CDR1 SGHTS, CDR2 YDEGEE. Trimming pared 9 bases from V and 12 bases from J, leaving 10 bases between. The CDR3 sequence is CATTVSQFF. The CDR3 DNA sequence: TGTGCCACTACGGTATCGCAGTTCTTC.

The chain links TRBV5-5 to TRBJ1-2; 9 positions agree with TRBD1. The trim removed 4 bases at V and 4 bases at J, leaving 8 bases unmatched. The length of the CDR3 is 15 residues. From germline, CDR1 is SGHKS and CDR2 YYEKEE (reference sequence). The CDR3, as DNA: TGTGCCAGCAGCAATGGACAGGGGTCTTTCTATGGCTACACCTTC. It translates to CASSNGQGSFYGYTF.

The chain carries TRBV6-6 and TRBJ1-3; D is unclear. V was shortened by 0 bases and J by 0 bases, with 6 bases between the two germline ends. CDR3 length equals 15 residues. Germline lookup yields CDR1 MNHNY and CDR2 SVGAGI (reference sequence). Here the CDR3 DNA reads TGTGCCAGCAGTTACTCGCCGGGCTCTGGAAACACCATATATTTT. It yields the protein CASSYSPGSGNTIYF.

J is TRBJ2-7 and V is TRBV11-2, with a possible D match to TRBD1 (6 bases). V was clipped by 5 bases and J by 2 bases, with 13 bases between them. Germline CDR1 reads SGHAT; CDR2 reads FQNNGV. This CDR3 is 14 amino acids long. CDR3 in amino acids: CASSRGQGTYEQYF. CDR3 sequence (DNA): TGTGCCAGCAGCCGTGGGCAGGGGACCTACGAGCAGTACTTC.

To note about this clone: A read error may account for a junction end that differs from germline. J is TRBJ2-1 and V is TRBV14, with unresolved D. Germline CDR1 SGHDN, CDR2 FVKESK. The CDR3 totals 18 residues. The CDR3 nucleotides read TGTGCCAGCAGCCAAGCCCAAGACGACAAGAGCTCCTGCAATGAGCAGTTCTTC. Protein: CASSQAQDDKSSCNEQFF.

The DNA for the CDR3 is TGCGCCAGCAGCACCTTTGGGGCTGCCTCCTACGAGCAGTACTTC. It is translated as CASSTFGAASYEQYF. This rearrangement joins TRBV5-1 to TRBJ2-7; D possibly corresponds to TRBD1 (5 bases). Trimming stripped 4 bases from V and 0 bases from J, with 14 bases between. The CDR3 covers 15 residues. Per germline, CDR1 SGHRS and CDR2 YFSETQ.

This sequence joins TRBV29-1 and TRBJ1-2; D is ambiguous. CDR3 length equals 11 residues. The germline CDR1 and CDR2 sequences are SQVTM and ANQGSEA. V gave up 7 bases and J gave up 8 bases, with 14 bases separating them. The CDR3 region is CSGLLAQGYTF. The CDR3 region has the DNA TGCAGCGGCCTCCTGGCACAAGGCTACACCTTC.

DNA of the CDR3: TGTGCCAGCAGCTTAGGAACTAGTCTTGAAACCCAGTACTTC. Translating gives CASSLGTSLETQYF. V and J are TRBV7-7 and TRBJ2-5, with D possibly matching TRBD2 (5 bases). With 1 base removed from V and 8 bases from J, the gap between germline ends came to 14 bases. Germline CDR1 and CDR2: SSHAT and FNYEAQ (reference sequence). This CDR3 spans 14 amino acids.

The rearrangement uses TRBV24-1 and TRBJ2-3, with 7 nucleotides matching TRBD2. The CDR3 is 16 residues long. CDR1 is KGHDR and CDR2 is SFDVKD in the germline V gene. V was pared by 3 bases and J by 2 bases, with 7 bases of the junction left unmatched. Here the CDR3 reads CATSDGRGGPTDTQYF. The CDR3 DNA sequence: TGTGCCACCAGTGATGGTCGCGGGGGACCCACAGATACGCAGTATTTT.

This clone was counted a single time. This chain uses TRBV19 with TRBJ1-1; D is undetermined. This CDR3 has 15 amino acids. Germline V gives CDR1 LNHDA, CDR2 SQIVND (reference sequence). Trimming pared 10 bases from V and 6 bases from J, leaving 24 bases between. The CDR3 DNA is TGTGCCACTATCCCCGTGCGGGCTACCCCCGCTGAAGCTTTCTTT. Translating it yields CATIPVRATPAEAFF.

The chain carries TRBV19 and TRBJ1-5, with TRBD1 identical over 7 bases. The CDR3 extends over 13 amino acids. From germline, CDR1 is LNHDA and CDR2 SQIVND (reference sequence). Germline trimming cut 7 bases from V and 3 bases from J; bases unmatched to any gene: 3. The CDR3 reads CASKTGSNQPQHF. CDR3 nucleotide sequence: TGTGCCAGTAAGACAGGGTCCAATCAGCCCCAGCATTTT.

CDR3 sequence reads: CASSLWALGQGSTGELFF. The CDR3 DNA reads as TGTGCCAGCAGTTTGTGGGCTCTGGGACAGGGCTCCACCGGGGAGCTGTTTTTT. The J gene is TRBJ2-2, the V gene TRBV27; 9 bases match TRBD1. The CDR3 has 18 amino acids. Trimming at V came to 3 bases and at J to 4 bases, leaving 12 bases not matched to a gene. Germline values: CDR1 MNHEY, CDR2 SMNVEV (reference sequence).